This is a list of T cell receptor beta chains from one sample in a study of blood T cells in healthy people across ages. Via MiXCR, TCRdb re-called the 5' RACE reads, giving one row per CDR3 protein. Here the sample spans fewer than 800,000 distinct CDR3 sequences, roughly 20% being singletons. Sequencing input: blood. The receptors stem from a man in his sixties or seventies in good health. The CDR3 runs from the conserved cysteine through the conserved F or W. A D gene is named only where the DNA matches it firmly. The size of a clone is reported for some rows only, either as once, few or many, or as a class for expanded clones.

TRBJ2-7,few,.,TRBV28,CASSSRGGLSSYEQYF,TGTGCCAGCAGTTCCCGTGGAGGGTTAAGCTCCTACGAGCAGTACTTC
TRBJ1-2,few,TRBD1,TRBV5-5,CASNLPGQGVYGYTF,TGTGCCAGCAACTTACCGGGACAGGGGGTTTATGGCTACACCTTC
TRBJ2-5,.,.,TRBV5-1,CASSLSEGEGETQYF,TGCGCCAGCAGCTTGTCTGAGGGAGAGGGAGAGACCCAGTACTTC
TRBJ1-6,.,TRBD1,TRBV20-1,CSAEDRAGSPLHF,TGCAGTGCTGAAGACAGGGCGGGTTCACCCCTCCACTTT
TRBJ2-4,.,.,TRBV30,CAWSSPGSKNIQYF,TGTGCCTGGAGTTCCCCGGGGTCCAAAAACATTCAGTACTTC
TRBJ2-2,many,TRBD2,TRBV30,CAWSGLASGELFF,TGTGCCTGGAGTGGACTAGCTTCCGGGGAGCTGTTTTTT
TRBJ2-1,.,TRBD2,TRBV10-3,CAISDTSGRAHNEQFF,TGTGCCATCAGTGATACTAGCGGGAGGGCCCACAATGAGCAGTTCTTC
TRBJ2-1,.,.,TRBV10-3,CAITERMGQEQFF,TGTGCCATCACGGAACGGATGGGTCAAGAGCAGTTCTTC
TRBJ2-1,few,TRBD2,TRBV7-6,CASSSRSGTSGYNEQFF,TGTGCCAGCAGCTCCCGATCCGGGACTAGTGGCTACAATGAGCAGTTCTTC
TRBJ1-4,.,.,TRBV16,CASSQFAETNEKLFF,TGTGCCAGCAGCCAATTCGCAGAAACTAATGAAAAACTGTTTTTT
TRBJ2-3,few,TRBD2,TRBV7-8,CASSLSGRVDTQYF,TGTGCCAGCAGCCTTAGCGGGAGGGTAGATACGCAGTATTTT
TRBJ2-3,.,TRBD1,TRBV19,CASNNRGSTDTQYF,TGTGCCAGTAACAACAGGGGGAGCACAGATACGCAGTATTTT
TRBJ1-1,.,TRBD1,TRBV12-3/TRBV12-4,CASSLSGGAEAFF,TGTGCCAGCAGTTTATCAGGGGGGGCTGAAGCTTTCTTT
TRBJ2-1,.,TRBD2,TRBV29-1,CSAGLAGDEQFF,TGCAGCGCGGGACTAGCGGGAGACGAGCAGTTCTTC
TRBJ2-2,.,.,TRBV24-1,CATSVGSPNTGELFF,TGTGCCACCAGTGTAGGCAGCCCGAACACCGGGGAGCTGTTTTTT
TRBJ2-7,few,TRBD2,TRBV11-2,CASSLDGLATSEQYF,TGTGCCAGCAGCTTAGATGGACTAGCGACTTCCGAGCAGTACTTC
TRBJ1-2,.,.,TRBV3-1,CASSRAGAAPHF,TGTGCCAGCAGCCGAGCCGGAGCGGCTCCACACTTC
TRBJ1-4,.,.,TRBV27,CASSSAWQTNEKLFF,TGTGCCAGCAGTTCCGCTTGGCAGACTAATGAAAAACTGTTTTTT
TRBJ2-7,few,TRBD1,TRBV15,CATSSTTGTGPSEQYF,TGTGCCACCAGCAGTACAACCGGGACAGGGCCCTCCGAGCAGTACTTC
TRBJ2-3,few,TRBD2,TRBV20-1,CSAPLGLAGSDTQYF,TGCAGCGCACCCTTGGGGCTAGCGGGCAGCGATACGCAGTATTTT
TRBJ2-7,.,.,TRBV2,CASPGILDEQYF,TGTGCTTCGCCAGGGATTTTGGACGAGCAGTACTTC
TRBJ2-2,few,TRBD2,TRBV20-1,CSARLTGTSGITGELFF,TGCAGTGCTAGGCTAACTGGGACTAGCGGGATCACCGGGGAGCTGTTTTTT
TRBJ2-7,.,.,TRBV5-5,CASSFSAGRPYEQYF,TGTGCCAGCAGCTTTTCGGCAGGGCGTCCCTACGAGCAGTACTTC
TRBJ1-5,few,.,TRBV20-1,CSARRTDSNQPQHF,TGCAGTGCTAGACGGACGGATAGCAATCAGCCCCAGCATTTT
TRBJ1-5,.,.,TRBV30,CAWSPEGNQPQHF,TGTGCCTGGAGTCCGGAGGGGAATCAGCCCCAGCATTTT
TRBJ2-5,.,.,TRBV28,CASSQLGGGRSQETQYF,TGTGCCAGCAGCCAACTCGGAGGCGGGCGGTCCCAAGAGACCCAGTACTTC
TRBJ2-1,few,.,TRBV10-3,CAISERENEQFF,TGTGCCATCAGTGAGCGGGAGAATGAGCAGTTCTTC
TRBJ2-6,.,.,TRBV18,CASSGSSSGANVLTF,TGTGCCAGCTCGGGCAGCTCCTCTGGGGCCAACGTCCTGACTTTC
TRBJ2-7,.,TRBD2,TRBV7-7,CASSTGLAGDNEQYF,TGTGCTAGCAGCACGGGACTAGCGGGGGATAACGAGCAGTACTTC
TRBJ2-1,few,TRBD2,TRBV6-5,CASSNTGTSPFDEQFF,TGTGCCAGCAGTAACACCGGGACTAGTCCCTTCGATGAGCAGTTCTTC
TRBJ2-5,.,TRBD2,TRBV20-1,CSAPFYSGRGETQYF,TGCAGTGCGCCCTTTTATAGCGGGAGAGGAGAGACCCAGTACTTC
TRBJ2-5,once,TRBD1,TRBV7-8,CASSLARYRGFRETQYF,TGTGCCAGCAGCTTAGCGAGGTACAGGGGATTTCGGGAGACCCAGTACTTC
TRBJ2-3,.,TRBD2,TRBV5-1,CASSLREERDTQYF,TGCGCCAGCAGCTTGCGGGAGGAAAGAGATACGCAGTATTTT
TRBJ2-1,few,TRBD2,TRBV29-1,CSVELAGGPRSYNEQFF,TGCAGCGTAGAGCTAGCGGGAGGGCCTCGGTCCTACAATGAGCAGTTCTTC
TRBJ2-1,few,.,TRBV10-3,CAISDREGSYNEQFF,TGTGCCATCAGTGATCGAGAAGGCTCCTACAATGAGCAGTTCTTC
TRBJ2-7,many,.,TRBV6-5,CASSSRGGSSYEQYF,TGTGCCAGCAGTTCTAGGGGGGGGAGCTCCTACGAGCAGTACTTC
TRBJ2-1,.,.,TRBV20-1,CSARHSSSRHNEQFF,TGCAGTGCTAGGCATTCGTCTAGCAGGCACAATGAGCAGTTCTTC
TRBJ1-5,few,TRBD1,TRBV10-3,CAISDQGAGDQPQHF,TGTGCCATCAGTGACCAGGGGGCAGGGGATCAGCCCCAGCATTTT
TRBJ2-5,few,TRBD2,TRBV20-1,CSAGTSGSVRQETQYF,TGCAGTGCAGGGACTAGCGGGAGCGTACGCCAAGAGACCCAGTACTTC
TRBJ1-4,many,.,TRBV6-5,CASRRGSTNEKLFF,TGTGCCAGCAGACGGGGCAGCACTAATGAAAAACTGTTTTTT
TRBJ2-3,.,TRBD2,TRBV5-1,CASSLGTSGRFTDTQYF,TGCGCCAGCAGCTTGGGGACTAGCGGGAGGTTCACAGATACGCAGTATTTT
TRBJ1-5,.,.,TRBV30,CAWSGGNKQPQHF,TGTGCCTGGAGTGGTGGTAACAAACAGCCCCAGCATTTT
TRBJ2-7,.,.,TRBV29-1,CSARSGSGYEQYF,TGCAGCGCCAGGTCAGGGTCTGGGTACGAGCAGTACTTC
TRBJ2-5,many,.,TRBV5-1,CASSLDGKQETQYF,TGCGCCAGCAGCTTGGATGGCAAGCAAGAGACCCAGTACTTC
TRBJ2-3,many,.,TRBV5-1,CASSDATSTDTQYF,TGCGCCAGCAGCGACGCGACTAGCACAGATACGCAGTATTTT
TRBJ2-1,many,TRBD1,TRBV3-1,CASSQTGGSYNEQFF,TGTGCCAGCAGCCAGACAGGGGGGTCCTACAATGAGCAGTTCTTC
TRBJ2-2,few,TRBD2,TRBV10-3,CAISSGTSGGNTGELFF,TGTGCCATCAGTTCCGGGACTAGCGGGGGGAACACCGGGGAGCTGTTTTTT
TRBJ2-1,few,TRBD2,TRBV20-1,CSVRGLADNEQFF,TGCAGTGTTAGAGGGCTAGCGGACAATGAGCAGTTCTTC
TRBJ2-7,.,.,TRBV20-1,CSASTPSYEQYF,TGCAGTGCCAGCACCCCGTCCTACGAGCAGTACTTC
TRBJ1-2,.,.,TRBV20-1,CSARQEVALYYGYTF,TGCAGTGCTAGGCAAGAGGTTGCCCTATACTATGGCTACACCTTC
TRBJ2-7,few,TRBD2,TRBV20-1,CSAPGGRLYEQYF,TGCAGTGCCCCCGGCGGGAGGTTGTACGAGCAGTACTTC
TRBJ2-7,.,.,TRBV12-3/TRBV12-4,CASSPPLDYEQYF,TGTGCCAGCAGCCCTCCGTTAGATTACGAGCAGTACTTC
TRBJ1-4,.,.,TRBV29-1,CSVLGGAGSGEKLFF,TGCAGCGTTCTTGGTGGGGCAGGGTCTGGCGAAAAACTGTTTTTT
TRBJ2-7,few,.,TRBV12-3/TRBV12-4,CASSLLAQYEQYF,TGTGCCAGCAGTTTGCTAGCGCAATACGAGCAGTACTTC
TRBJ2-2,few,.,TRBV30,CAWSFQLTSNTGELFF,TGTGCCTGGAGTTTCCAGTTAACGTCAAACACCGGGGAGCTGTTTTTT
TRBJ2-6,few,.,TRBV28,CASSLSGQAPISGANVLTF,TGTGCCAGCAGTTTATCCGGGCAGGCTCCAATCTCTGGGGCCAACGTCCTGACTTTC
TRBJ2-2,many,.,TRBV20-1,CSAVENTGELFF,TGCAGTGCTGTGGAGAACACCGGGGAGCTGTTTTTT
TRBJ2-7,many,.,TRBV12-3/TRBV12-4,CASSRGGEQYF,TGTGCCAGCAGCAGGGGTGGCGAGCAGTACTTC
TRBJ1-1,.,.,TRBV3-1,CASSQERETEAFF,TGTGCCAGCAGCCAAGAAAGGGAAACTGAAGCTTTCTTT
TRBJ1-5,many,TRBD1,TRBV2,CASSNDRGSNQPQHF,TGTGCCAGCAGCAATGACAGGGGAAGCAATCAGCCCCAGCATTTT